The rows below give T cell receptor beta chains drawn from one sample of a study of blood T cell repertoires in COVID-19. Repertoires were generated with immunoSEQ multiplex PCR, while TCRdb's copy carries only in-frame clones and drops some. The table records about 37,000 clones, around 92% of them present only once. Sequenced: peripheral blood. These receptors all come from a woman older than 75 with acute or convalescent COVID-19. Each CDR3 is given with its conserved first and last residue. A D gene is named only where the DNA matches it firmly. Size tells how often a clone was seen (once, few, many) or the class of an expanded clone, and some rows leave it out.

CDR3aa: CASKQMYTYEQYF
CDR3nt: TGTGCCAGCAAACAGATGTATACCTACGAGCAGTACTTC
len: 13
abundance: once
d_gene: -
v_gene: TRBV2
j_gene: TRBJ2-7

CDR3aa: CASSQRDRRSNYGYTF
CDR3nt: TGTGCCAGCAGCCAAAGGGACAGGCGATCTAACTATGGCTACACCTTC
len: 16
abundance: few
d_gene: TRBD1
v_gene: TRBV11-2
j_gene: TRBJ1-2

CDR3aa: CASSTTSGGKEQFF
CDR3nt: TGTGCCAGCAGTACGACTAGCGGGGGGAAGGAGCAGTTCTTC
len: 14
abundance: -
d_gene: TRBD2
v_gene: TRBV3-1/TRBV3-2
j_gene: TRBJ2-1

CDR3aa: CASSPGPYGYTF
CDR3nt: TGTGCCAGCAGTCCAGGGCCCTATGGCTACACCTTC
len: 12
abundance: few
d_gene: -
v_gene: TRBV12-3/TRBV12-4
j_gene: TRBJ1-2

CDR3aa: CASSDRDRKVGEQFF
CDR3nt: TGTGCCAGCAGCGACCGGGACAGAAAGGTCGGCGAGCAGTTCTTC
len: 15
abundance: -
d_gene: TRBD1
v_gene: TRBV11-3
j_gene: TRBJ2-1

CDR3aa: CASSSAGVSGANVLTF
CDR3nt: TGTGCCAGTAGTTCCGCTGGAGTCTCTGGGGCCAACGTCCTGACTTTC
len: 16
abundance: -
d_gene: -
v_gene: TRBV19
j_gene: TRBJ2-6

CDR3aa: CASSPLTGTDEQYF
CDR3nt: TGTGCCAGCAGCCCTCTAACGGGAACCGACGAGCAGTACTTC
len: 14
abundance: -
d_gene: -
v_gene: TRBV3-1/TRBV3-2
j_gene: TRBJ2-7

CDR3aa: CASSQARGGAPGEQYF
CDR3nt: TGTGCCAGCAGCCAGGCCCGCGGGGGGGCTCCGGGAGAGCAGTACTTC
len: 16
abundance: -
d_gene: TRBD2
v_gene: TRBV3-1/TRBV3-2
j_gene: TRBJ2-7

CDR3aa: CASSLGGSSGETYF
CDR3nt: TGTGCCAGCAGCTTAGGCGGGTCGTCTGGGGAAACTTACTTC
len: 14
abundance: -
d_gene: -
v_gene: TRBV7-9
j_gene: TRBJ2-7

CDR3aa: CATSREAGTEAFF
CDR3nt: TGTGCCACCAGCAGAGAAGCGGGGACTGAAGCTTTCTTT
len: 13
abundance: -
d_gene: -
v_gene: TRBV15
j_gene: TRBJ1-1

CDR3aa: CSAALRGASTDTQYF
CDR3nt: TGCAGCGCCGCTCTCAGGGGGGCTAGCACAGATACGCAGTATTTT
len: 15
abundance: -
d_gene: -
v_gene: TRBV29-1
j_gene: TRBJ2-3

CDR3aa: CASSPGQGGNTEAFF
CDR3nt: TGTGCCAGCAGCCCGGGACAGGGGGGAAACACTGAAGCTTTCTTT
len: 15
abundance: -
d_gene: TRBD1
v_gene: TRBV6-6
j_gene: TRBJ1-1

CDR3aa: CASSNLQSDRLPHAYGYTF
CDR3nt: TGTGCCAGCAGCAACCTCCAATCGGACAGGCTACCCCATGCCTATGGCTACACCTTC
len: 19
abundance: -
d_gene: -
v_gene: TRBV21-1
j_gene: TRBJ1-2

CDR3aa: CASSLDTSNTGELFF
CDR3nt: TGCGCCAGCAGCTTGGACACGTCGAACACCGGGGAGCTGTTTTTT
len: 15
abundance: -
d_gene: -
v_gene: TRBV5-1
j_gene: TRBJ2-2

CDR3aa: CAWSPQGRTGNTIYF
CDR3nt: TGTGCCTGGAGTCCACAGGGGAGGACCGGAAACACCATATATTTT
len: 15
abundance: -
d_gene: TRBD1
v_gene: TRBV30
j_gene: TRBJ1-3

CDR3aa: CASRAGSVDGYTF
CDR3nt: TGTGCCAGCAGGGCGGGTTCGGTTGACGGCTACACCTTC
len: 13
abundance: -
d_gene: -
v_gene: TRBV3-1/TRBV3-2
j_gene: TRBJ1-2

CDR3aa: CASSQSDRVRAFF
CDR3nt: TGTGCCAGCAGCCAATCGGACAGGGTAAGAGCTTTCTTT
len: 13
abundance: once
d_gene: TRBD1
v_gene: TRBV16
j_gene: TRBJ1-1

CDR3aa: CAWRPPAGAFTDTQYF
CDR3nt: TGTGCCTGGAGACCTCCGGCAGGGGCTTTCACAGATACGCAGTATTTT
len: 16
abundance: -
d_gene: -
v_gene: TRBV30
j_gene: TRBJ2-3

CDR3aa: CASRGGSGYTQYF
CDR3nt: TGTGCCAGCAGAGGGGGTTCTGGATATACGCAGTATTTT
len: 13
abundance: -
d_gene: -
v_gene: TRBV2
j_gene: TRBJ2-3

CDR3aa: CASRRQENTGELFF
CDR3nt: TGCGCCAGCAGGAGACAGGAGAACACCGGGGAGCTGTTTTTT
len: 14
abundance: -
d_gene: -
v_gene: TRBV4-1
j_gene: TRBJ2-2

CDR3aa: CASSQSGTNALPQYF
CDR3nt: TGTGCCAGCAGCCAGTCCGGGACTAACGCTTTGCCCCAGTACTTC
len: 15
abundance: -
d_gene: TRBD2
v_gene: TRBV7-2
j_gene: TRBJ2-5